The 20 T cell receptor beta chains below all came from one sample that was sequenced in a study of T cell changes during pregnancy in multiple sclerosis. Profiled with immunoSEQ multiplex PCR; TCRdb holds only in-frame clones, not every one. The repertoire consists of under 70,000 clones, with around 90% occurring once and the leading ten covering almost 0.5%. The input for sequencing was CD4+ T cells from peripheral blood mononuclear cells, taken after pregnancy. All receptors derive from a female donor in good health, enrolled as a control in a pregnancy study.

This chain links TRBV5-6 with TRBJ1-2, with 7 bases lining up with TRBD1. CDR1 is SGHDT and CDR2 is YYEEEE in the germline V gene. Losses at the gene ends were 4 bases for V and 2 bases for J; bases not matched to a gene: 8. This CDR3 contains 15 residues. The CDR3 loop reads CASSPGTGVNYGYTF. The CDR3 DNA is TGTGCCAGCAGCCCGGGAACAGGGGTGAACTATGGCTACACCTTC.

The chain combines TRBV5-1 with TRBJ1-3, with D uncertain. Germline CDR1 is SGHRS and CDR2 is YFSETQ. The CDR3 spans 13 residues. Trimming took off 4 bases at V and 2 bases at J, with 7 bases between the two ends. CDR3 residues: CASSPRAGNTIYF. The CDR3 DNA is TGCGCCAGCAGCCCCCGGGCTGGAAACACCATATATTTT.

The CDR3 sequence: CASSIPSGGSYEQYF. CDR3 DNA: TGTGCCAGTAGTATCCCCAGCGGGGGTTCCTACGAGCAGTACTTC. This rearrangement joins TRBV19 to TRBJ2-7; 8 nucleotides align to TRBD2. The V gene end was trimmed by 3 bases and the J gene end by 1 base; junction bases not matched to a gene: 5. The germline CDR1 and CDR2 sequences are LNHDA and SQIVND (reference sequence). The CDR3 is 15 residues long.

The rearrangement joins TRBV6-1 to TRBJ1-5; D is perhaps TRBD1 (5 bases). CDR3 size: 15 residues. The germline CDR1 and CDR2 sequences are MNHNS and SASEGT. Trimming removed 2 bases from V and 4 bases from J, with 12 bases in between. The CDR3 region is CASSESLGGNQPQHF. The CDR3 coding sequence is TGTGCCAGCAGTGAATCGCTGGGGGGGAATCAGCCCCAGCATTTT.

The chain recombines TRBV1 with TRBJ1-2; the DNA was not compared with TRBD1, the D call given in the table. TRBV1 is a listed pseudogene. This CDR3 has 21 residues. CDR3 amino acids: CTSSQDLGPLLGQEASYGYTF. The CDR3 coding sequence is TGCACCAGCAGCCAAGATCTTGGCCCCCTCCTCGGACAGGAAGCTTCCTATGGCTACACCTTC.

This sequence joins TRBV5-6 and TRBJ2-3, with 8 bases identical to TRBD2. This CDR3 spans 16 amino acids. CDR1 and CDR2 from the germline V gene are SGHDT and YYEEEE. With 2 bases clipped from V and 1 base from J, the junction kept 6 bases outside the gene matches. CDR3 residues: CASSFPRGAGTDTQYF. DNA for the CDR3: TGTGCCAGCAGCTTTCCGCGGGGGGCGGGCACAGATACGCAGTATTTT.

This clone appeared once. The chain links TRBV2 to TRBJ1-4; no definite D call. The CDR3 runs 14 residues. From germline, CDR1 is SNHLY and CDR2 FYNNEI. V was pared by 6 bases and J by 0 bases, with 8 bases between. The CDR3 sequence is CASSPVTTNEKLFF. The CDR3 region has the DNA TGTGCCAGCAGCCCGGTCACAACTAATGAAAAACTGTTTTTT. The entire variable domain, with the rest obtained from reference TRBV2 and TRBJ1-4, is as follows: EPEVTQTPSHQVTQMGQEVILRCVPISNHLYFYWYRQILGQKVEFLVSFYNNEISEKSEIFDDQFSVERPDGSNFTLKIRSTKLEDSAMYFCASSPVTTNEKLFFGSGTQLSVL.

This clone showed up just once. CDR3 sequence: CASTSYRTAYEQYF. The CDR3 DNA follows: TGTGCCAGCACTTCTTATCGGACAGCCTACGAGCAGTACTTC. This chain links TRBV7-9 with TRBJ2-7; tentative D call: TRBD1 (6 bases). Trimming shortened V by 7 bases and J by 2 bases, and 15 bases separated the two germline ends. The CDR3 has 14 amino acids. Germline-derived CDR1 and CDR2 are SEHNR and FQNEAQ (reference sequence).

V gene TRBV19 combines with J gene TRBJ1-5, with TRBD1 matching 8 bases. CDR1 LNHDA and CDR2 SQIVND come from the germline V gene (reference sequence). CDR3 length: 15 amino acids. V was clipped by 6 bases and J by 3 bases; unmatched bases: 7. In DNA, the CDR3 is TGTGCCAGTAGGAAGGACAGGGTATTCAATCAGCCCCAGCATTTT. Its translation: CASRKDRVFNQPQHF.

This chain connects TRBV9 to TRBJ1-2; 7 bases agree with TRBD1. The trim removed 0 bases at V and 3 bases at J, leaving 5 bases unmatched. In germline, CDR1 is SGDLS, CDR2 YYNGEE. This CDR3 contains 15 residues. CDR3 nucleotides: TGTGCCAGCAGCGTAGGTCAAACAGGGGACTATGGCTACACCTTC. This sequence encodes CASSVGQTGDYGYTF.

The chain links TRBV7-3 to TRBJ2-2; possibly TRBD1 for D (5 bases). Trimming removed 2 bases at V and 3 bases at J, with 13 bases between. CDR3 length equals 16 residues. Germline V gives CDR1 SGHTA, CDR2 FQGTGA. The CDR3 DNA reads as TGTGCCAGCAGCTTATACCTTGCAGGGCACACCGGGGAGCTGTTTTTT. Protein sequence: CASSLYLAGHTGELFF.

V is TRBV7-9 and J is TRBJ2-5, with TRBD2 matching over 12 bases. V was clipped by 5 bases and J by 3 bases; unmatched bases: 1. Germline V lookup: CDR1 SEHNR, CDR2 FQNEAQ (reference sequence). This CDR3 is built from 14 residues. The DNA for the CDR3 is TGTGCCAGCAGCCGACTAGCGGGGGAAGAGACCCAGTACTTC. This encodes CASSRLAGEETQYF.

This clone is a singleton in its sample. CDR3 DNA sequence: TGTGCCAGCAGCTTTAGGGGACAGGGTGGCAACATTCAGTACTTC. Amino acids: CASSFRGQGGNIQYF. The rearrangement uses TRBV7-2 and TRBJ2-4, with 9 bases fitting TRBD1. After removal of 3 bases from V and 7 bases from J, the junction contained 7 bases not matched to a gene. Germline V gives CDR1 SGHTA, CDR2 FQGNSA. The CDR3 has 15 residues.

The chain is built from TRBV7-2 and TRBJ1-2; maybe TRBD1 (6 bases). The CDR3 runs 14 residues. Germline V gene lookup returns CDR1 SGHTA and CDR2 FQGNSA. Trimming took off 5 bases at V and 8 bases at J, with 18 bases between the two ends. CDR3 nucleotides: TGTGCCAGCAGCGTAAAGGGGACACCCCTGGGCTACACCTTC. Protein: CASSVKGTPLGYTF.

This CDR3 is CASSIRPDSAYEQYF. The CDR3 bases are TGTGCCAGTAGTATTAGACCGGACAGCGCCTACGAGCAGTACTTC. The rearrangement links TRBV19 to TRBJ2-7; D is perhaps TRBD1 (6 bases). Germline V gene data show CDR1 as LNHDA and CDR2 as SQIVND (reference sequence). The CDR3 has 15 amino acids. V was shortened by 3 bases and J by 2 bases, with 14 bases between the two germline ends.

This clone was seen once. The V and J genes are TRBV4-3 and TRBJ2-1; D unresolved. The V and J ends lost 1 base and 4 bases respectively, with 17 bases between them. CDR1 and CDR2 from the germline V gene are LGHNA and YSLEER. The CDR3 has 17 residues. CDR3 nucleotide sequence: TGCGCCAGCAGCCAAGGATTGCGCCCCCGCCGTTACAATGAGCAGTTCTTC. It encodes CASSQGLRPRRYNEQFF.

The rearrangement links TRBV30 to TRBJ1-1, with D perhaps TRBD1 (5 bases). The CDR3 sequence is 14 residues long. The V gene lost 3 bases and the J gene lost 3 bases, with 14 bases spanning the gap. CDR1 and CDR2 (germline): GTSNPN, SVGIG (reference sequence). CDR3: CAWSLTGGDTEAFF. CDR3 bases: TGTGCCTGGAGCCTTACAGGAGGGGACACTGAAGCTTTCTTT. The variable domain in full, with the rest retrieved from reference TRBV30 and TRBJ1-1, is SQTIHQWPATLVQPVGSPLSLECTVEGTSNPNLYWYRQAAGRGLQLLFYSVGIGQISSEVPQNLSASRPQDRQFILSSKKLLLSDSGFYLCAWSLTGGDTEAFFGQGTRLTVV.

This sequence joins TRBV4-2 and TRBJ2-7; a weak D match, TRBD1 (5 bases). The CDR3 contains 16 residues. Germline CDR1 is LGHNA and CDR2 is YNFKEQ. The V and J ends lost 4 bases and 0 bases respectively, with 16 bases between them. The CDR3 sequence: CASSPHPTESSYEQYF. The CDR3 DNA follows: TGTGCCAGCAGCCCCCACCCGACAGAAAGCTCCTACGAGCAGTACTTC.

The gene calls are TRBV9 and TRBJ1-2, with 7 positions matching TRBD1. The germline CDR1 and CDR2 sequences are SGDLS and YYNGEE. The CDR3 sequence is 14 residues long. V lost 4 bases and J lost 5; bases outside the gene matches: 8. CDR3 nucleotides: TGTGCCAGCAGCTTAAGGGGGCTCGAATATGGCTACACCTTC. It translates to CASSLRGLEYGYTF.

The chain uses TRBV4-3 and TRBJ1-1; 7 positions match TRBD1. Germline V gene sequence: CDR1 LGHNA, CDR2 YSLEER. This CDR3 is 18 amino acids long. Unmatched junction bases numbered 10, after V lost 0 bases and J lost 0 bases. CDR3 in DNA: TGCGCCAGCAGCCAAGATTGGTACAGGGGCGCTGTGAACACTGAAGCTTTCTTT. Translated, it gives CASSQDWYRGAVNTEAFF.